The T cell receptor (beta chain) under discussion was sequenced for a study of T cells expressing NK-cell markers. General study findings and limits: Dominant NKG2C+ clonotypes in roughly 6 donors made up about 1.0-7.5% of CD8+ T cells.

TCRdb re-analyzed the 5' RACE reads; it lists each CDR3 protein once, without DNA. Here the sample table reports roughly 350,000 distinct CDR3 sequences. With regard to this clonotype: Its specificity is unknown.

Sequencing used blood T cells: a sorted CD56 or NKG2C T cell subset, CD4+ or CD8+ T cells, or bulk PBMC T cells (not recorded which). The clonotype originates from a man between 18 and 69 years old in good health.

The CDR3 protein is CASSYGNPTDTQYF. V is TRBV6-5 and J is TRBJ2-3. Germline values: CDR1 MNHEY, CDR2 SVGAGI. The CDR3 has 14 residues.